Listed below are T cell receptor beta chains from one sample, sequenced in a study of cytomegalovirus exposure and HLA in healthy donors. The method was immunoSEQ multiplex PCR; TCRdb's version includes in-frame clones alone and lacks a portion of them. Of about 160,000 clones detected, 88% appear once; the ten largest clones hold under 3%. The sequenced sample was PBMCs. These receptors all stem from a man between 18 and 35 years old in good health and CMV-seronegative. Both conserved end residues are part of each CDR3. A D gene is named only where the DNA matches it firmly. Size is omitted from some rows. Given values are once, few, many or a class for expanded clones.

>.|TRBV28|.|TRBJ1-2
CASSGQRLRGYTF
TGTGCCAGCAGCGGTCAGCGGTTGAGGGGCTACACCTTC
>.|TRBV7-9|TRBD1|TRBJ1-3
CASSLPPGGGNTIYF
TGTGCCAGCAGCTTACCCCCAGGGGGCGGAAACACCATATATTTT
>.|TRBV11-2|.|TRBJ1-2
CASSLDLPGVGYGYTF
TGTGCCAGCAGCTTAGATCTTCCAGGGGTGGGCTATGGCTACACCTTC
>.|TRBV27|.|TRBJ2-5
CASRSGESRRWETQYF
TGTGCCAGCAGATCGGGGGAGAGCCGACGGTGGGAGACCCAGTACTTC
>.|TRBV28|TRBD1|TRBJ1-5
CASSNTGTGGGNQPQHF
TGTGCCAGCAGTAATACCGGGACAGGGGGTGGTAATCAGCCCCAGCATTTT
>.|TRBV7-6|TRBD1|TRBJ1-5
CASSLGGQGYQPQHF
TGTGCCAGCAGCTTAGGCGGACAGGGATATCAGCCCCAGCATTTT
>.|TRBV2|.|TRBJ2-5
CASSGSETQYF
TGTGCCAGCAGCGGGTCAGAGACCCAGTACTTC
>few|TRBV5-8|.|TRBJ1-2
CASSLQGGVYGYTF
TGTGCCAGCAGCTTGCAAGGGGGGGTCTATGGCTACACCTTC
>.|TRBV4-3|.|TRBJ2-3
CASSQDQGIPTDTQYF
TGCGCCAGCAGCCAAGATCAGGGAATACCCACAGATACGCAGTATTTT
>.|TRBV4-1|.|TRBJ1-2
CASSHPGGDYGYTF
TGCGCCAGCAGCCACCCGGGGGGGGACTATGGCTACACCTTC
>.|TRBV7-2|TRBD1|TRBJ1-4
CASSSSRGPAGKLFF
TGTGCCAGCAGCTCTTCCAGGGGGCCGGCAGGCAAACTGTTTTTT
>.|TRBV5-6|.|TRBJ1-6
CASSLRTRNNSPLHF
TGTGCCAGCAGTTTAAGGACACGGAATAATTCACCCCTCCACTTT
>once|TRBV5-4|.|TRBJ2-3
CASSLVGGPSTDTQYF
TGTGCCAGCAGCTTGGTCGGGGGGCCTAGCACAGATACGCAGTATTTT
>.|TRBV2|.|TRBJ1-5
CASSDEGRSNQPQHF
TGTGCCAGCAGTGACGAGGGTCGGAGCAATCAGCCCCAGCATTTT
>.|TRBV4-2|.|TRBJ1-2
CASSQEQGEYNYGYTF
TGTGCCAGCAGCCAAGAACAGGGTGAATATAACTATGGCTACACCTTC
>.|TRBV28|.|TRBJ2-5
CASSLWRRDLETQYF
TGTGCCAGCAGTTTATGGCGGCGGGATTTGGAGACCCAGTACTTC
>once|TRBV4-1|.|TRBJ2-1
CASSRIPGGAYNEQFF
TGCGCCAGCAGCCGGATCCCGGGGGGCGCTTACAATGAGCAGTTCTTC
>.|TRBV6-5|TRBD1|TRBJ2-3
CASRSRDRGQDTQYF
TGTGCCAGCAGGTCCCGGGACAGGGGGCAAGATACGCAGTATTTT
>few|TRBV4-1|TRBD2|TRBJ2-7
CASSPRTSGSYEQYF
TGCGCCAGCAGCCCAAGAACTAGCGGGAGTTACGAGCAGTACTTC
>.|TRBV15|TRBD1|TRBJ1-5
CATSRVKGAQQPQHF
TGTGCCACCAGCAGAGTTAAGGGGGCCCAACAGCCCCAGCATTTT
>.|TRBV10-3|.|TRBJ2-1
CAIERDNEQFF
TGTGCCATCGAGAGGGACAATGAGCAGTTCTTC
>once|TRBV5-4|.|TRBJ1-4
CASTTGGTNEKLFF
TGTGCCAGCACCACCGGGGGAACTAATGAAAAACTGTTTTTT
>.|TRBV27|.|TRBJ2-6
CASTGLQSSGANVLTF
TGTGCCAGCACTGGGCTCCAGAGCTCTGGGGCCAACGTCCTGACTTTC
>.|TRBV7-9|TRBD1|TRBJ1-2
CASSNGGTQGANGYTF
TGTGCCAGCAGCAATGGGGGAACGCAGGGGGCTAATGGCTACACCTTC
>.|TRBV28|TRBD1|TRBJ1-1
CASTGEGQGNTEAFF
TGTGCCAGCACTGGGGAGGGACAGGGGAACACTGAAGCTTTCTTT
>.|TRBV7-9|.|TRBJ1-1
CASSLAWLAEVNTEAFF
TGTGCCAGCAGCTTAGCGTGGCTTGCGGAGGTGAACACTGAAGCTTTCTTT
>.|TRBV28|TRBD1|TRBJ2-2
CASSFPTGGGTGELFF
TGTGCCAGCAGTTTCCCTACAGGGGGCGGAACCGGGGAGCTGTTTTTT
>once|TRBV5-1|TRBD2|TRBJ2-5
CASSPDGRDRETQYF
TGCGCCAGCAGCCCGGACGGGAGGGATCGGGAGACCCAGTACTTC
>.|TRBV2|TRBD1|TRBJ1-1
CASSLDRRNTEAFF
TGTGCCAGCAGTCTGGACAGGCGGAACACTGAAGCTTTCTTT
>.|TRBV14|TRBD2|TRBJ2-1
CASSPLTGGWNEQFF
TGTGCCAGCAGCCCCTTGACGGGAGGATGGAATGAGCAGTTCTTC
>.|TRBV27|TRBD2|TRBJ2-1
CASTTGTSGVNEQFF
TGTGCCAGTACAACCGGGACTAGCGGGGTAAATGAGCAGTTCTTC
>once|TRBV9|TRBD2|TRBJ2-1
CASSVAGGPNEQFF
TGTGCCAGCAGCGTAGCGGGAGGGCCCAATGAGCAGTTCTTC
>.|TRBV7-2|TRBD1|TRBJ2-7
CASSGTGGFSYEQYF
TGTGCCAGCAGCGGGACAGGGGGCTTTTCCTACGAGCAGTACTTC
>.|TRBV29-1|TRBD2|TRBJ2-1
CSVEAGGRNEQFF
TGCAGCGTTGAAGCGGGGGGGCGTAATGAGCAGTTCTTC
>.|TRBV18|TRBD1|TRBJ1-2
CASSEDRANYGYTF
TGTGCCAGCTCTGAGGACAGGGCTAACTATGGCTACACCTTC
>.|TRBV11-2|TRBD1|TRBJ2-5
CASSSRDRGLETQYF
TGTGCCAGCAGCAGCCGGGACAGGGGATTGGAGACCCAGTACTTC
>once|TRBV29-1|.|TRBJ2-1
CSVQQGRNEQFF
TGCAGCGTTCAACAGGGAAGGAATGAGCAGTTCTTC
>.|TRBV5-4|.|TRBJ1-5
CASSFEVNQPQHF
TGTGCCAGCAGCTTTGAGGTAAATCAGCCCCAGCATTTT
>.|TRBV27|.|TRBJ2-3
CASSLSRGAQYF
TGTGCCAGCAGTTTATCAAGGGGTGCGCAGTATTTT
>.|TRBV27|TRBD2|TRBJ2-1
CASSPGLAGGPGANEQFF
TGTGCCAGCAGTCCAGGACTAGCGGGAGGGCCTGGGGCCAATGAGCAGTTCTTC
>.|TRBV15|.|TRBJ1-1
CATSRLGDTEAFF
TGTGCCACCAGCAGGCTAGGGGACACTGAAGCTTTCTTT
>.|TRBV5-8|.|TRBJ2-7
CASSAREESYEQYF
TGTGCCAGCAGCGCCCGGGAAGAATCCTACGAGCAGTACTTC
>.|TRBV28|TRBD2|TRBJ2-3
CASSPSGRIDTQYF
TGTGCCAGCAGTCCTAGCGGGAGAATAGATACGCAGTATTTT
>.|TRBV4-2|TRBD2|TRBJ2-7
CASSQDSGGYYEQYF
TGTGCCAGCAGCCAAGATTCGGGAGGGTACTACGAGCAGTACTTC
>.|TRBV5-1|TRBD1|TRBJ2-1
CASSFVDRGPYNEQFF
TGCGCCAGCAGCTTTGTTGACAGGGGGCCGTACAATGAGCAGTTCTTC
>.|TRBV5-1|.|TRBJ1-3
CASSLAGAGNTIYF
TGCGCCAGCAGCTTGGCGGGAGCTGGAAACACCATATATTTT